The clone carrying this T cell receptor beta chain has a handful of counts. Produced via immunoSEQ multiplex PCR; TCRdb's table is partial and in-frame only. The sample records roughly 220,000 clones, around 87% being singletons. The J segment lost 5 bases and the V segment lost 5 bases, leaving 10 bases of the junction unmatched. CDR3 size: 15 residues. Germline assignment: CDR1 MNHEY and CDR2 SMNVEV (reference sequence). The data stem from a study of blood T cell repertoires in COVID-19. On the study more broadly: Samples of COVID-19 (acute and convalescent) were obtained from the United States, Italy and Spain. Sources were T cells, B-cell-depleted T cells, or PBMCs; the material itself was cDNA or gDNA.

Sequenced: peripheral blood. V usage is TRBV27 and J usage is TRBJ1-2; TRBD1 matches 8 bases. This receptor was obtained from a woman between 45 and 65 years old with COVID-19, enrolled during active disease. CDR3 DNA: TGTGCCAGCAGTCTTGGACAGGGAAAAGGATATGGCTACACCTTC. It translates to CASSLGQGKGYGYTF.